The 11 T cell receptor beta chains below come from one sample, sequenced in a study of CD8 T cells in Susac syndrome. With random hexamers, 0.5 to 1 ug RNA was reverse transcribed. TCRdb analysed the immunoSEQ multiplex PCR reads with MiXCR anew, one entry per CDR3 protein. The sample includes about 400,000 distinct CDR3 sequences, around 85% of them seen just once. Sequenced: CD8+ T cells from PBMCs. The receptors come from a human donor with multiple sclerosis.

A remark on this clonotype: Compared with germline, one end of the junction differs, possibly owing to a read error. This chain joins TRBV19 and TRBJ2-7, with D unresolved. Looked up from germline, CDR1 is LNHDA and CDR2 is SQIVND (reference sequence). CDR3 length: 13 amino acids. CDR3 DNA: TGTGCCAGTAGTACAACTTTCTGGGATGAGCAGTGCTTC. Protein: CASSTTFWDEQCF.

The J gene is TRBJ2-1, the V gene TRBV10-3; D tentatively reads TRBD1 or TRBD2 (6 bases each). In germline, CDR1 is ENHRY, CDR2 SYGVKD. This CDR3 region has 14 residues. V dropped 0 bases and J dropped 7 bases, with 10 bases sitting between them. CDR3: CAISESQGRNEQFF. The CDR3 region has the DNA TGTGCCATCAGTGAGTCCCAGGGGAGGAATGAGCAGTTCTTC.

With respect to this clonotype: Sequence at one end of the junction differs from germline and may be a read error. The rearrangement uses TRBV15 and TRBJ2-3, with 8 bases identical to TRBD2. The CDR3 has 18 residues. Per the germline V gene, CDR1 is LNHNV and CDR2 is YYDKDF (reference sequence). The CDR3 DNA sequence: TGTGCCGCCAGCACCTACCTCGAGCGGGAGTATCAGCCAGATACGCAGTATTTT. Translation gives CAASTYLEREYQPDTQYF.

The chain recombines TRBV2 with TRBJ1-5, with TRBD1 as a possible D gene (5 bases). Trimming removed 9 bases at V and 3 bases at J, with 15 bases between. The CDR3 contains 14 residues. The germline CDR1 and CDR2 sequences are SNHLY and FYNNEI. The CDR3, as DNA: TGTGCCAGTTCGGCGGGGGGTTACAATCAGCCCCAGCATTTT. It encodes CASSAGGYNQPQHF.

The V gene is TRBV5-4, the J gene TRBJ1-1; D not certain. CDR1 and CDR2 from the germline V gene are SGHNT and YYREEE (reference sequence). The CDR3 has 14 residues. Trimming stripped 1 base from V and 1 base from J, with 8 bases between. CDR3 sequence (DNA): TGTGCCAGCAGCTTGTTCGGCACGAACACTGAAGCTTTCTTT. Translated, it gives CASSLFGTNTEAFF.

The table lists this clonotype with a few counts. The chain recombines TRBV5-4 with TRBJ1-2; possible D gene TRBD1, 6 bases. V was trimmed by 1 base and J by 7 bases, leaving 20 bases between them. This CDR3 contains 16 residues. Germline CDR1 is SGHNT and CDR2 is YYREEE (reference sequence). The CDR3 loop is CASSLNSGFTGFGYTF. Written as DNA, the CDR3 is TGTGCCAGCAGCTTGAATTCTGGCTTTACAGGGTTTGGCTACACCTTC.

V is TRBV20-1 and J is TRBJ1-5; D may be TRBD1 (5 bases). The ends were cut back, 0 bases at V and 4 bases at J, with 10 bases in the middle. Germline V gives CDR1 DFQATT, CDR2 SNEGSKA (reference sequence). There are 14 residues in the CDR3. CDR3 DNA sequence: TGCAGTGCTAGAGAACGGGCAGGGAATCAGCCCCAGCATTTT. Translation: CSARERAGNQPQHF.

The J gene is TRBJ1-5, the V gene TRBV27; perhaps TRBD1 as D (6 bases). Trimming removed 5 bases at V and 0 bases at J, with 14 bases between. CDR1 MNHEY and CDR2 SMNVEV come from the germline V gene (reference sequence). The CDR3 runs to 16 residues. The CDR3, as DNA: TGTGCCAGCAGTCTCATAGGGGGATCTAGCAATCAGCCCCAGCATTTT. Amino acids: CASSLIGGSSNQPQHF.

The chain employs TRBV29-1 and TRBJ1-1; D is possibly TRBD1 (6 bases). This CDR3 has 13 amino acids. CDR1 is SQVTM, CDR2 ANQGSEA, per germline. Deletions cut 8 bases from V and 6 bases from J, with 19 bases between. DNA of the CDR3: TGCAGCTACGGGGGCGCATGGGTCTCTGAAGCTTTCTTT. It encodes CSYGGAWVSEAFF. Full variable domain (remainder filled in from reference TRBV29-1 and TRBJ1-1): SAVISQKPSRDICQRGTSLTIQCQVDSQVTMMFWYRQQPGQSLTLIATANQGSEATYESGFVIDKFPISRPNLTFSTLTVSNMSPEDSSIYLCSYGGAWVSEAFFGQGTRLTVV.

In the case of this clonotype: At one boundary the junction diverges from the germline segment, which might be a read error. The J gene is TRBJ1-4, the V gene TRBV7-9; 7 nucleotides line up with TRBD1. The CDR3 covers 17 residues. The germline V gene encodes CDR1 SEHNR and CDR2 FQNEAQ (reference sequence). CDR3 sequence: CASSFRDSFLAEEKVFF. CDR3 in DNA: TGTGCCAGCAGCTTCCGGGACAGTTTTCTAGCGGAGGAAAAAGTGTTTTTT.

This sequence joins TRBV4-1 and TRBJ1-5; D gene uncertain. Germline-derived CDR1 and CDR2 are MGHRA and YSYEKL. The CDR3 has 13 residues. Between the trimmed V and J ends, which lost 1 base and 5 bases, there was a span of 6 bases. The CDR3 coding sequence is TGCGCCAGCAGCCAAGGGCAGTATCAGCCCCAGCATTTT. Amino acids: CASSQGQYQPQHF.